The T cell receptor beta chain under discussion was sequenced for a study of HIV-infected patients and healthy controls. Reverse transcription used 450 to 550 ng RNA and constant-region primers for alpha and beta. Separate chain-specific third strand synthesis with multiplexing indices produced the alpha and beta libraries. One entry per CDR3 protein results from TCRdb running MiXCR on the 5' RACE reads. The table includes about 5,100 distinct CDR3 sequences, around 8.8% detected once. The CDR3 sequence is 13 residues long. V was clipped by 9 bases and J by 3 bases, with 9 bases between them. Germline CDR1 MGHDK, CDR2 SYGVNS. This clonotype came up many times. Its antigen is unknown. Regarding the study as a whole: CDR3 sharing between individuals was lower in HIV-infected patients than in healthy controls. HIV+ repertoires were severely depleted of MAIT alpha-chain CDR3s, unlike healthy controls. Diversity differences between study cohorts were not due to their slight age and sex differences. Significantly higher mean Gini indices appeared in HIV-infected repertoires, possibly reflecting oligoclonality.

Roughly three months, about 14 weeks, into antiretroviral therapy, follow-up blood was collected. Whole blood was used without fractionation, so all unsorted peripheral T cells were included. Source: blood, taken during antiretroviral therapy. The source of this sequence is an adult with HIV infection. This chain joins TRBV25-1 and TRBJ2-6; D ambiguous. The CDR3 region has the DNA TGTGCCAGTACTGGTAGTGGGGCCAACGTCCTGACTTTC. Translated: CASTGSGANVLTF.